These 10 T cell receptor beta chains originate from one sample sequenced in a study of T cell responses to AZD1222 COVID-19 vaccine listed by TCRdb under 2021. The sample's time point label is to be understood as: about 28 days (+/-7) after the second vaccine dose. Libraries were made using the immunoSEQ multiplex PCR assay. TCRdb provides this immuneACCESS table in a form limited to in-frame rearrangements. Some clones are lacking; in checked studies, under half of them reflect an unresolved V gene, and why the rest are absent is not known. Here the sample has about 39,000 clones; around 91% occur a single time. The ten largest clones capture about 40% of the sample. Sequencing used peripheral blood, obtained 28 days after the second AZD1222 dose. The receptors stem from an adult who received the AZD1222 COVID-19 vaccine.

The chain uses TRBV6-4 and TRBJ1-1; TRBD1 aligns across 7 bases. With 2 bases clipped from V and 6 bases from J, the junction kept 6 bases outside the gene matches. CDR1 and CDR2 from the germline V gene are MRHNA and SNTAGT. CDR3 length equals 14 residues. The CDR3 is CASSDNAGGPEAFF. The CDR3 nucleotides read TGTGCCAGCAGTGACAACGCAGGGGGGCCTGAAGCTTTCTTT.

The rearrangement joins TRBV2 to TRBJ1-4; 7 bases match TRBD1. V shed 8 bases, J shed 4 bases, and the junction held 4 bases outside the gene matches. The CDR3 loop spans 13 amino acids. Germline loops: CDR1 SNHLY, CDR2 FYNNEI. The CDR3 sequence is CASDRAHNEKLFF. In nucleotides, the CDR3 is TGTGCCAGCGACAGGGCCCATAATGAAAAACTGTTTTTT.

The rearrangement joins TRBV5-1 to TRBJ1-1; TRBD1 aligns across 7 bases. Germline loops: CDR1 SGHRS, CDR2 YFSETQ. The CDR3 extends over 15 amino acids. V dropped 3 bases and J dropped 1; count of bases not matched to a gene: 6. CDR3 DNA sequence: TGCGCCAGCAGCTCACATGGGACAGCGAACACTGAAGCTTTCTTT. Translating gives CASSSHGTANTEAFF.

The chain couples TRBV5-1 to TRBJ1-2, with D tentatively TRBD1 (6 bases). CDR3 size: 14 residues. Deletions cut 4 bases from V and 7 bases from J, with 17 bases between. Germline lookup yields CDR1 SGHRS and CDR2 YFSETQ. The CDR3 DNA reads as TGCGCCAGCAGCGAAGACCAGGGGTCGGGTGGCTACACCTTC. It is translated as CASSEDQGSGGYTF.

This chain uses TRBV6-1 with TRBJ2-7; D is possibly TRBD1 (6 bases). Germline CDR1 and CDR2: MNHNS and SASEGT. Deletions cut 2 bases from V and 7 bases from J, with 15 bases between. The CDR3 is 14 amino acids. The CDR3 loop is CASSERTALREQYF. DNA of the CDR3: TGTGCCAGCAGTGAAAGGACAGCTCTTAGGGAGCAGTACTTC.

This clone was picked up one time. The gene calls are TRBV24-1 and TRBJ1-1; the D gene is possibly TRBD1 (6 bases). Germline assignment: CDR1 KGHDR and CDR2 SFDVKD. There are 12 residues in the CDR3. With 7 bases removed from V and 5 bases from J, the gap between germline ends came to 10 bases. CDR3 sequence reads: CATRQGWTEAFF. CDR3 in DNA: TGTGCCACCAGACAGGGTTGGACTGAAGCTTTCTTT.

This clone was seen once. The chain carries TRBV9 and TRBJ1-3; D is possibly TRBD1 (5 bases). This CDR3 contains 16 residues. Germline V gene lookup returns CDR1 SGDLS and CDR2 YYNGEE. Trimming stripped 4 bases from V and 6 bases from J, with 20 bases between. Written as DNA, the CDR3 is TGTGCCAGCAGCCCACGTGATGGGGCTCGGGCAAACACCATATATTTT. Translating it yields CASSPRDGARANTIYF. The whole variable domain, filled in from reference TRBV9 and TRBJ1-3, reads DSGVTQTPKHLITATGQRVTLRCSPRSGDLSVYWYQQSLDQGLQFLIQYYNGEERAKGNILERFSAQQFPDLHSELNLSSLELGDSALYFCASSPRDGARANTIYFGEGSWLTVV.

The gene calls are TRBV7-9 and TRBJ1-2, with 7 bases matching TRBD1. Germline lookup yields CDR1 SEHNR and CDR2 FQNEAQ (reference sequence). The trim removed 3 bases at V and 7 bases at J, leaving 8 bases unmatched. The CDR3 runs to 14 residues. The CDR3 region is CASSFSTGTVGYTF. The CDR3 DNA follows: TGTGCCAGCAGCTTTTCGACAGGGACGGTTGGCTACACCTTC.

This chain links TRBV7-9 with TRBJ2-3; D may match TRBD1 or TRBD2 (5 bases each). Germline V gene data show CDR1 as SEHNR and CDR2 as FQNEAQ (reference sequence). This CDR3 is built from 16 residues. Trimming left V 1 base short and J 4 bases short, with 15 bases between. CDR3 in DNA: TGTGCCAGCAGCTTAGTCCGGGGCGGCCCCCCAGATACGCAGTATTTT. This encodes CASSLVRGGPPDTQYF.

This clone was seen once. V is TRBV9 and J is TRBJ1-1; D is possibly TRBD1 (5 bases). Trimming stripped 4 bases from V and 4 bases from J, with 14 bases between. The CDR3 sequence is 14 residues long. Germline CDR1 SGDLS, CDR2 YYNGEE. DNA for the CDR3: TGTGCCAGCAGCTCCCAGGGAGGGATCACTGAAGCTTTCTTT. This gives the protein CASSSQGGITEAFF.